Sequencing of this TCR beta chain was carried out in a study of blood T cell repertoires in COVID-19. Assay: immunoSEQ multiplex PCR; the TCRdb copy retains only in-frame clones and omits some. Of 200,000 to 250,000 clones in the sample, 82% were seen once. Germline CDR1 is SGHVS and CDR2 is FNYEAQ. CDR3 length: 16 residues. With 4 bases removed from V and 3 bases from J, the gap between germline ends came to 17 bases. This sequence originates from a woman between 55 and 75 years old who had recovered from COVID-19. The sample comprised PBMCs or T cells enriched from blood (not recorded which). V usage is TRBV7-6 and J usage is TRBJ2-3, with D uncertain. The CDR3 is CASSSDVGASTDTQYF. The DNA of the CDR3 is TGTGCCAGCAGCTCCGACGTGGGCGCGTCAACAGATACGCAGTATTTT.